This T cell receptor (beta chain) was recovered during a study of read filtering for tumor transcriptome and immune sequencing (dated by TCRdb to 2018 to 2021). Context from the whole study: The cohort had roughly 18 male and 15 or so female patients with a mean age of roughly 70 years, ranging from about 45 to 90. By revised international staging, 8 or 9 patients were R-ISS I, about 17 were R-ISS II and 6 or 7 were R-ISS III. Whole-transcriptome libraries were prepared with the TruSeq RNA Access Library Prep Kit after DNase treatment. Per sample, about 3.5 to 11 million TCR-region mapped reads were obtained with IR-seq, compared with only roughly 80 to 1,300 with RNA-seq. Using the same bone marrow samples, the study ran both targeted immune repertoire sequencing and bulk whole-transcriptome sequencing and then compared the TCR repertoires from each method. One main goal was a read-filtering strategy for immune repertoire data, in particular deciding whether clonotypes backed by only one read should be removed.

Results and caveats for the whole study, not just this receptor: Rather than purified T cells, the sorted CD138-negative fraction was a mixed bone marrow immune population. Single-read clonotypes made up 80% to 90% of clonotypes but only approximately 3.5% of total reads in IR-seq, compared with roughly three quarters of clonotypes and 44.6% of reads in RNA-seq. Removing single-read clonotypes increased the correlation between IR-seq and RNA-seq shared clonotype proportions. Compared with RNA-seq, IR-seq captured clonotypes at much greater depth and more reliably, and a smaller IR-seq throughput was enough to identify most of the shared clonotypes.

Notes on this clonotype: The target of this receptor is not known. No quality values exist for individual bases; no much larger clone is one base distant.

Each patient had bone marrow sampled at the time of active disease. Ficoll-Hypaque density gradient centrifugation was used to isolate the bone marrow mononuclear cells. Myeloma plasma cells were removed and CD138-negative cells were collected by negative selection after labeling with CD138 magnetic microbeads on a MACS separator. Flow cytometry on an Attune NxT with CD138 antibodies was used to check the purity of the isolated cells. Total RNA was extracted using TRIzol reagent and was quantified on a NanoDrop spectrophotometer. Paired RNA-seq and IR-seq were performed on the CD138-negative bone marrow sample of each patient. CDR1 SGHRS and CDR2 YFSETQ were looked up in the germline V gene. After removal of 4 bases from V and 6 bases from J, the junction retains 5 bases not matched to a gene. The CDR3 numbers 13 residues from cysteine through phenylalanine. Of all the DNA, just the CDR3 is kept, 39 bases in frame from base 1.

The Immunoverse kit was used to build TCR libraries from around 400 ng RNA, with molecular barcoded adaptors covering alpha/delta and beta/gamma chains. TCR library preparation used the same RNA that went into transcriptome sequencing. TCR libraries were sequenced on an Illumina HiSeq 4000 with 2 x 150 cycles. The authors processed their data as follows. TCR reads were aligned to human V, D, J and C references and assembled into CDR3 clonotypes with MiXCR, including quality filtering and error correction. Clonotype counts and gene usage diversity were analyzed with the tcR package in R. Raw mapping reads were checked after the RNA-seq reads had been mapped by STAR aligner version 2.5.3a onto the human GRCh37 genome. To test how sequencing depth affected the clonotypes detected, IR-seq fastq files were randomly downsampled with Seqtk 1.3. The public reads were quality trimmed at Q25 with fastp and then assembled into clones with MiXCR by TCRdb, keeping productive beta chains. Here each entry gathers all rows of one CDR3 protein and keeps the most common genes and DNA. What appears here as the V and J calls and clone size reflects TCRdb's work, not the paper's. Recorded for this sample are roughly 90,000 distinct CDR3 sequences; 20% to 25% of them occurred a single time. Over 9.5% of the sample rests with the top ten.

The chain is assembled from TRBV5-1 and TRBJ2-3; TRBD1 matches 7 bases in the middle. The sample consisted of a population of CD138-negative cells sorted from bone marrow. This sample's cell subset or site label indicates: bone marrow mononuclear cells depleted of CD138+ plasma/myeloma cells by negative magnetic selection. This TCR was sampled from a donor at least 40 years old with multiple myeloma. The nucleotides read TGCGCCAGCAGCGTAACAGGGGTGGATACGCAGTATTTT. Its protein product is CASSVTGVDTQYF.